This passage covers 30 T cell receptor beta chains from one sample sequenced in a study of cytomegalovirus exposure and HLA in healthy donors. Amplification used 60 Vbeta primers and 13 Jbeta primers. The assay was immunoSEQ multiplex PCR, and TCRdb's table has in-frame clones only and misses some. In the table there are 60,000 or so clones, around 79% of which are singletons. The sequenced material came from PBMCs. Source of these receptors: a female donor in good health and CMV-seronegative.

The CDR3 nucleotides are TGTGCCAGCAGCCCTCAGGGGTTCACTGGAAACACCATATATTTT. Translating it yields CASSPQGFTGNTIYF. V and J are TRBV7-2 and TRBJ1-3; maybe TRBD1 (6 bases). Per the germline V gene, CDR1 is SGHTA and CDR2 is FQGNSA. V lost 5 bases, J lost 2 bases, and 13 bases lay in between. The CDR3 sequence is 15 residues long.

The genes are TRBV10-1 and TRBJ1-4; TRBD1 aligns across 10 bases. The CDR3 runs 20 residues. Germline CDR1 and CDR2: WNHNN and SYGVQD (reference sequence). V was clipped by 3 bases and J by 2 bases; unmatched bases: 15. The CDR3 sequence: CASSDPRNSGTGVTNEKLFF. CDR3 coding DNA: TGCGCCAGCAGTGACCCCCGGAATTCCGGGACAGGGGTCACTAATGAAAAACTGTTTTTT.

This rearrangement joins TRBV6-1 to TRBJ1-1; TRBD1 aligns across 7 bases. J lost 6 bases, V lost 2 bases, and 9 bases had no gene match. The germline V gene encodes CDR1 MNHNS and CDR2 SASEGT. CDR3 length equals 15 residues. The CDR3 DNA follows: TGTGCCAGCAGTGAACTTGACAGGGTGTCGCCTGAAGCTTTCTTT. It yields the protein CASSELDRVSPEAFF.

The chain has TRBV7-7 and TRBJ2-3; 7 nucleotides line up with TRBD1. Unmatched junction bases numbered 4, after V lost 4 bases and J lost 3 bases. Looked up from germline, CDR1 is SSHAT and CDR2 is FNYEAQ (reference sequence). This CDR3 is 14 amino acids long. The CDR3 DNA reads TGTGCCAGCAGCTCCGACAGGGTAACAGATACGCAGTATTTT. Its protein is CASSSDRVTDTQYF.

The chain carries TRBV28 and TRBJ2-7, with D unresolved. The CDR3 runs to 11 residues. V shed 8 bases and J shed 6 bases, with 11 bases lying between them. The V gene's germline CDR1 is MDHEN and CDR2 SYDVKM. CDR3 sequence: CASEFSSEQYF. The CDR3 bases are TGTGCCAGCGAATTTAGTAGCGAGCAGTACTTC.

The rearrangement uses TRBV6-6 and TRBJ1-1; 8 bases align to TRBD1. Germline V lookup: CDR1 MNHNY, CDR2 SVGAGI (reference sequence). This CDR3 has 15 residues. The V and J ends lost 6 bases and 4 bases, in that order; junction bases with no gene match: 10. The CDR3 sequence is CASSPGTGIITEAFF. The CDR3 nucleotides are TGTGCCAGCAGCCCCGGGACAGGAATAATCACTGAAGCTTTCTTT.

V gene TRBV19 combines with J gene TRBJ2-7, with TRBD2 identical over 12 bases. V lost 5 bases, J lost 2 bases, and 7 bases stayed unmatched. This CDR3 region has 16 residues. Germline-derived CDR1 and CDR2 are LNHDA and SQIVND (reference sequence). The CDR3, as DNA: TGTGCCAGTAGTGCCGCGGGACTAGCGGGCGCCTACGAGCAGTACTTC. It yields the protein CASSAAGLAGAYEQYF.

The chain has TRBV20-1 and TRBJ2-1; 7 nucleotides agree with TRBD1. CDR3 size: 10 residues. The germline CDR1 and CDR2 sequences are DFQATT and SNEGSKA (reference sequence). This CDR3 reads CRIGQEGQFF. In DNA, the CDR3 is TGCAGAATAGGACAGGAAGGGCAGTTCTTC.

The chain couples TRBV5-1 to TRBJ2-7; D remains unclear. The germline V and J ends were trimmed by 1 base and 2 bases, with 7 bases remaining between them. In germline, CDR1 is SGHRS, CDR2 YFSETQ. The CDR3 is 13 residues long. The CDR3 DNA reads TGCGCCAGCAGCTTGTGGCAGGCCTACGAGCAGTACTTC. It is translated as CASSLWQAYEQYF. Complete variable domain (other parts from reference TRBV5-1 and TRBJ2-7): KAGVTQTPRYLIKTRGQQVTLSCSPISGHRSVSWYQQTPGQGLQFLFEYFSETQRNKGNFPGRFSGRQFSNSRSEMNVSTLELGDSALYLCASSLWQAYEQYFGPGTRLTVT.

In DNA form, the CDR3 reads TGTGCCAGCAGTTCTGGAAAACTAGCGGGAAAATACAATGAGCAGTTCTTC. Encoded protein: CASSSGKLAGKYNEQFF. J is TRBJ2-1 and V is TRBV28; 10 bases are a match to TRBD2. Germline CDR1 MDHEN, CDR2 SYDVKM. The CDR3 loop spans 17 amino acids. V gave up 4 bases and J gave up 4 bases; unmatched junction bases: 10.

The chain links TRBV30 to TRBJ1-5, with 8 bases identical to TRBD1. J was trimmed by 2 bases and V by 2 bases; bases with no gene match: 8. From germline, CDR1 is GTSNPN and CDR2 SVGIG (reference sequence). The CDR3 sequence is 16 residues long. CDR3 DNA: TGTGCCTGGAGTTTGAGGACAGGGCACCGCAATCAGCCCCAGCATTTT. Translated: CAWSLRTGHRNQPQHF.

This clone was recorded a few times. V is TRBV6-5 and J is TRBJ1-1; no firm D call. The CDR3 extends over 13 amino acids. The V and J ends lost 7 bases and 3 bases respectively, with 12 bases between them. CDR1 MNHEY and CDR2 SVGAGI come from the germline V gene. CDR3 nucleotides: TGTGCCAGCACCCTGGGGAGTTACACTGAAGCTTTCTTT. It yields the protein CASTLGSYTEAFF.

The J gene is TRBJ2-3, the V gene TRBV6-5, with a possible D match to TRBD1 (5 bases). In germline, CDR1 is MNHEY, CDR2 SVGAGI. The CDR3 runs to 13 residues. Trimming cost V 5 bases and J 8 bases, with 14 bases left between them. CDR3 nucleotide sequence: TGTGCCAGCAGTCGAGGCCCCCAGGGTACGCAGTATTTT. Protein sequence: CASSRGPQGTQYF.

This sequence joins TRBV5-4 and TRBJ2-3, with 7 bases identical to TRBD1. The junction had 13 bases not matched to a gene; V was cut back by 4 bases and J by 2 bases. From germline, CDR1 is SGHNT and CDR2 YYREEE (reference sequence). This CDR3 region has 17 residues. CDR3 in amino acids: CASSTIYLQGPTDTQYF. The CDR3 bases are TGTGCCAGCAGCACCATTTATTTACAGGGGCCCACAGATACGCAGTATTTT.

The chain carries TRBV21-1 and TRBJ2-2; the table's D call of TRBD1 was not tested on the DNA. TRBV21-1 is annotated as a pseudogene. CDR3 length equals 16 residues. The CDR3 loop reads CASSPGTGVNTGELFF. The CDR3 region has the DNA TGTGCCAGCAGCCCCGGGACAGGGGTTAACACCGGGGAGCTGTTTTTT.

The gene calls are TRBV27 and TRBJ2-7; TRBD1 matches 10 bases. The CDR3 spans 15 residues. V lost 4 bases to trimming and J lost 5 bases; unmatched junction nucleotides: 8. Germline CDR1 reads MNHEY; CDR2 reads SMNVEV (reference sequence). The CDR3 sequence is CASSSPGQGSHEQYF. The CDR3 nucleotides read TGTGCCAGCAGTTCCCCGGGACAGGGGTCCCACGAGCAGTACTTC.

This chain joins TRBV28 and TRBJ2-5; 7 bases are shared with TRBD1. V dropped 10 bases and J dropped 0; count of bases not matched to a gene: 14. The CDR3 is made up of 16 amino acids. Germline V gene lookup returns CDR1 MDHEN and CDR2 SYDVKM. Written as DNA, the CDR3 is TGTGCCACCTTGTTATGGACGGGACAGCACCAAGAGACCCAGTACTTC. Translation: CATLLWTGQHQETQYF.

The chain employs TRBV5-1 and TRBJ2-5; TRBD1 might be the D (8 bases). This CDR3 contains 16 residues. Trimming removed 4 bases at V and 5 bases at J, with 21 bases between. Germline CDR1 and CDR2: SGHRS and YFSETQ. This CDR3 reads CASSQYSQGGGETQYF. CDR3 in DNA: TGCGCCAGCAGCCAATACTCACAGGGGGGAGGGGAGACCCAGTACTTC.

This chain uses TRBV28 with TRBJ2-5, with D possibly called TRBD1 or TRBD2 (5 bases each). Gene TRBJ2-7 matches the end of the DNA better, so the J call may be wrong. Germline CDR1 reads MDHEN; CDR2 reads SYDVKM. CDR3 size: 13 residues. The DNA of the CDR3 is TGTGCCAGCAGACAGGCTCGGGACTACGAGCAGTACTTC. Translated: CASRQARDYEQYF.

This clone was picked up one time. The V and J genes are TRBV5-1 and TRBJ1-5, with a weak D call TRBD1 (6 bases). Germline lookup yields CDR1 SGHRS and CDR2 YFSETQ. V lost 2 bases to trimming and J lost 1 base, with 16 bases between them. The length of the CDR3 is 17 residues. The CDR3 DNA is TGCGCCAGCAGCTTACAGGGTATAGAGGGGAGCAATCAGCCCCAGCATTTT. Translation: CASSLQGIEGSNQPQHF.

This rearrangement joins TRBV28 to TRBJ2-1; perhaps TRBD1 as D (5 bases). Germline CDR1 is MDHEN and CDR2 is SYDVKM. The CDR3 covers 20 residues. Trimming took 2 bases from V and 8 from J, leaving 31 bases between them. CDR3 amino acids: CASSLQLGLNRQTRFHEQFF. The CDR3 bases are TGTGCCAGCAGTTTACAGCTGGGGCTTAATAGACAGACCCGTTTCCATGAGCAGTTCTTC.

This clone has just one count. V and J are TRBV5-4 and TRBJ2-2, with 9 bases lining up with TRBD1. The CDR3 covers 18 residues. CDR1 and CDR2 (germline): SGHNT, YYREEE (reference sequence). Trimming at V came to 7 bases and at J to 6 bases, leaving 19 bases not matched to a gene. The CDR3 here is CASASGTGLSLASGELFF. As DNA, the CDR3 is TGTGCCAGCGCATCCGGGACAGGGCTATCTTTGGCGTCCGGGGAGCTGTTTTTT.

The chain is built from TRBV7-9 and TRBJ1-4; tentative D call: TRBD1 (5 bases). Germline V CDR1 and CDR2: SEHNR, FQNEAQ (reference sequence). V lost 5 bases and J lost 8, with 18 bases in between. The CDR3 contains 15 residues. The CDR3 coding sequence is TGTGCCAGCAGCCCAACGGGGGGTAGCGACGAAAAACTGTTTTTT. It specifies CASSPTGGSDEKLFF. Based on the CDR3 plus reference TRBV7-9 and TRBJ1-4, the full variable domain is DTGVSQNPRHKITKRGQNVTFRCDPISEHNRLYWYRQTLGQGPEFLTYFQNEAQLEKSRLLSDRFSAERPKGSFSTLEIQRTEQGDSAMYLCASSPTGGSDEKLFFGSGTQLSVL.

The chain has TRBV5-1 and TRBJ2-5; 9 nucleotides match TRBD1. This CDR3 contains 16 residues. The V segment lost 0 bases and the J segment 1 base; nucleotides outside the gene matches: 4. The V gene's germline CDR1 is SGHRS and CDR2 YFSETQ. The CDR3 nucleotides read TGCGCCAGCAGCTTGGCGGGACAGGGTGGCCAAGAGACCCAGTACTTC. Its protein product is CASSLAGQGGQETQYF.

The chain combines TRBV9 with TRBJ2-5, with 7 bases lining up with TRBD1. The closer fit of TRBJ2-7 to the DNA end suggests the J call may be wrong. In germline, CDR1 is SGDLS, CDR2 YYNGEE. There are 15 residues in the CDR3. The CDR3 reads CASSPRRDSPDEQYF. CDR3 bases: TGTGCCAGCAGCCCTCGCCGGGACAGCCCTGACGAGCAGTACTTC.

V and J are TRBV4-2 and TRBJ1-5; D is perhaps TRBD1 (6 bases). The CDR3 runs to 19 residues. Germline values: CDR1 LGHNA, CDR2 YNFKEQ. V lost 0 bases to trimming and J lost 0 bases, with 18 bases between them. The CDR3 coding sequence is TGTGCCAGCAGCCAAGATATGCAGGGGCTGGGGTATAGCAATCAGCCCCAGCATTTT. Its protein is CASSQDMQGLGYSNQPQHF.

The sample holds a few counts of this clone. The chain has TRBV7-2 and TRBJ2-2; 10 bases map to TRBD2. CDR3 length equals 16 residues. V lost 2 bases, J lost 6 bases, and 6 bases stayed unmatched. Per the germline V gene, CDR1 is SGHTA and CDR2 is FQGNSA. CDR3 nucleotide sequence: TGTGCCAGCAGCTTAACAGCGGGAGGGATGGCCGGGGAGCTGTTTTTT. Its protein product is CASSLTAGGMAGELFF.

V and J are TRBV7-2 and TRBJ2-7; the match to TRBD2 covers 12 bases. The CDR3 is made up of 14 amino acids. Looked up from germline, CDR1 is SGHTA and CDR2 is FQGNSA. The ends lost 7 bases at V and 6 bases at J; junction bases unmatched: 7. The CDR3 loop is CASTILAGGAEQYF. The CDR3 DNA is TGTGCCAGCACCATTCTAGCGGGAGGGGCCGAGCAGTACTTC.

The chain recombines TRBV25-1 with TRBJ1-5, with TRBD1 matching over 8 bases. CDR1 MGHDK and CDR2 SYGVNS come from the germline V gene. The J segment lost 4 bases and the V segment lost 8 bases, leaving 4 bases of the junction unmatched. This CDR3 has 13 residues. For the CDR3, the DNA is TGTGCCAGCCAGGACAGGGATAATCAGCCCCAGCATTTT. Translating it yields CASQDRDNQPQHF.

The chain is built from TRBV5-6 and TRBJ1-1; a possible D gene is TRBD1 (5 bases). This CDR3 contains 18 residues. V lost 1 base to trimming and J lost 1 base, with 20 bases between them. Germline V gene sequence: CDR1 SGHDT, CDR2 YYEEEE. In DNA form, the CDR3 reads TGTGCCAGCAGCTTGTTATTATTCGGGGGGATGGGGAACACTGAAGCTTTCTTT. Protein sequence: CASSLLLFGGMGNTEAFF.